This T cell receptor beta chain comes out of a study of radiotherapy plus CTLA-4 blockade in lung cancer. About the study: Objective responses occurred in 18% of patients; around 30% had disease control. Findings and caveats of the study: It was early blood T cell clone dynamics, with interferon-beta, that reportedly best predicted response.

Note on this clone: As yet, its antigen is unknown.

Method: immunoSEQ multiplex PCR; TCRdb's copy keeps in-frame clones and lacks some. Of 84,000 or so clones detected, approximately 82% appear once; the ten largest clones hold roughly 15%. In chemo-refractory metastatic non-small-cell lung cancer, patients got ipilimumab CTLA-4 blockade together with focal radiation. This TCR was sampled from a human donor with non-small cell lung cancer that progressed on radiotherapy plus ipilimumab. Here the sequenced sample was peripheral blood, taken from a patient treated with radiotherapy plus ipilimumab.

The CDR3 loop is CASSLAPDTGNTIYF. CDR3 coding DNA: TGCGCCAGCAGCTTGGCCCCGGACACTGGAAACACCATATATTTT. The V gene is TRBV5-1, the J gene TRBJ1-3; D might be TRBD1 (5 bases). Per germline, CDR1 SGHRS and CDR2 YFSETQ. The CDR3 extends over 15 amino acids. Trimming removed 0 bases at V and 2 bases at J, with 9 bases between.